This TCR beta chain was observed in a study of shared clonotypes between healthy human individuals. Naive CD8 isolation took CD45RO-negative cells positively selected for CCR7 and excluded terminally differentiated effector memory CD45RA+ cells. Donors were healthy HIV-negative adults without recent acute infections or vaccinations. J gave up 2 bases and V 6 bases, and 9 bases lay outside the gene matches. This CDR3 region has 16 residues. Germline CDR1 ENHRY, CDR2 SYGVKD. The test was conducted at deep level. Authors' processing steps: ImmunoSEQ yielded junction-only sequences lacking quality scores, so filtering differed. Generated by immunoSEQ multiplex PCR, the TCRdb table keeps only in-frame clones and is missing some. V, J and clone size are taken as reported in that table, and D and trimming were inferred from the DNA itself. The sample carries 800,000 or so clones, about 97% recorded once.

The sequence came from a man aged 25-45 years in good health. The V call is TRBV10-3, the J call TRBJ2-3, with TRBD1 identical over 9 bases. The sample comprised naive CD8+ T cells sorted from blood. The CDR3 coding sequence is TGTGCCATCAGCTCACCCCGGACAGGGGTCACAGATACGCAGTATTTT. Translating it yields CAISSPRTGVTDTQYF.